This paragraph covers one TCR beta chain sequence. This entry comes from a study of T cells in Graves' hyperthyroidism and ophthalmopathy. The wider study: Peripheral blood was obtained at initial diagnosis, preceding any treatment.

This CDR3 spans 14 amino acids. V gave up 3 bases and J gave up 4 bases, with 12 bases separating them. Regions amplified from RNA transcripts were the TCR beta CDR3 regions. Initially, a first-round RT-PCR of the TCR CDR3 employed the HTBI primer set. Each CDR3 protein gets one entry after TCRdb re-called the multiplex PCR reads with MiXCR. The table includes 400,000 to 550,000 distinct CDR3 sequences, roughly 24% detected once. Sequencing was carried out using blood. The clonotype originates from a woman aged 25 to 45 with Graves' ophthalmopathy. The chain joins TRBV12-3 or TRBV12-4 to TRBJ1-2, with no clear D. The CDR3 sequence: CASSFGESAYGYTF. The CDR3 DNA reads TGTGCCAGCAGTTTCGGGGAGAGTGCCTATGGCTACACCTTC.